This T cell receptor (beta chain) was documented in a study of vaccination and CD4 T cells after COVID-19. Study-level results: Median about 90% of reactive clones detected in convalescent patients emerged only post-vaccination.

About this clonotype: What it recognizes is unknown.

Sequence data for DNA of cultured CD4+ T cells were generated by the Oncomine TCR Beta short-read assay. TCRdb called the PCR reads again in MiXCR, with one record for every CDR3 protein. The sample holds fewer than 15,000 distinct CDR3 sequences, approximately 60% seen once. Treatment in this sample: approximately nine-day PBMC culture with coronavirus spike peptide pools or control peptides (ViraFEST assay). The J segment lost 5 bases and the V segment lost 3 bases, leaving 5 bases of the junction unmatched. Germline V lookup: CDR1 SEHNR, CDR2 FQNEAQ (reference sequence). CDR3 length: 14 amino acids.

The receptor was derived from a human donor who had recovered from COVID-19. The chain uses TRBV7-9 and TRBJ2-5, with 8 bases that match TRBD2. The sequenced material came from CD4+ T cells from blood, cultured in vitro. CDR3 sequence: CASSFAGGRETQYF. The DNA for the CDR3 is TGTGCCAGCAGCTTTGCGGGAGGTCGGGAGACCCAGTACTTC. Full variable domain (outside the CDR3, taken from reference TRBV7-9 and TRBJ2-5): DTGVSQNPRHKITKRGQNVTFRCDPISEHNRLYWYRQTLGQGPEFLTYFQNEAQLEKSRLLSDRFSAERPKGSFSTLEIQRTEQGDSAMYLCASSFAGGRETQYFGPGTRLLVL.